One T cell receptor (beta chain) is described in this entry. The assay was immunoSEQ multiplex PCR, and TCRdb's table has in-frame clones only and misses some. Of more than 300,000 clones listed, roughly 91% are singletons. The CDR3 has 14 residues. V lost 3 bases and J lost 1, with 9 bases in between. Germline CDR1 is SGHAT and CDR2 is FQNNGV. The data originate from a study of blood T cell repertoires in COVID-19. Material for sequencing was PBMCs or T cells enriched from blood (not recorded which). The TCR comes from a woman younger than 45 who had recovered from COVID-19. The chain recombines TRBV11-2 with TRBJ1-1, with a tentative D call TRBD1 (6 bases). CDR3 sequence (DNA): TGTGCCAGCAGCTTGGGACATCAGAACACTGAAGCTTTCTTT. This sequence encodes CASSLGHQNTEAFF.